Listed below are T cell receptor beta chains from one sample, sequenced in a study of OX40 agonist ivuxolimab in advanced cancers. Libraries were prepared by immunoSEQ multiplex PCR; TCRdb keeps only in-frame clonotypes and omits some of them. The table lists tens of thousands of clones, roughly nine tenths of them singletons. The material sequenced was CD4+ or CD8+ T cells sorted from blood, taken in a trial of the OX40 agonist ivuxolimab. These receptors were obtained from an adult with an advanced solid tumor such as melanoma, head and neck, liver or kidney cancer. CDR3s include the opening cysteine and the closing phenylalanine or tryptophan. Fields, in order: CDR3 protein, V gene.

cdr3_aa: CASSYMDGLNTEAFF
v_call: TRBV6-5

cdr3_aa: CASSLEAGVYNEQFF
v_call: TRBV11-3

cdr3_aa: CASGPPTNEKLFF
v_call: TRBV12-5

cdr3_aa: CSVELDTQYF
v_call: TRBV29-1

cdr3_aa: CAWSEGTGDESYNEQFF
v_call: TRBV30

cdr3_aa: CASSQWGNSPLHF
v_call: TRBV6-5

cdr3_aa: CASSYVGGSYNEQFF
v_call: TRBV6-5

cdr3_aa: CASSLSAPGTNYGYTF
v_call: TRBV27

cdr3_aa: CASSQDGQSSYNSPLHF
v_call: TRBV4-3

cdr3_aa: CASSELAGGDEQFF
v_call: TRBV9

cdr3_aa: CASSLSARLAGNKETQYF
v_call: TRBV27

cdr3_aa: CASSQVRADTQYF
v_call: TRBV4-3

cdr3_aa: CASSGPNEQFF
v_call: TRBV19

cdr3_aa: CASSLEYSDEQFF
v_call: TRBV11-3

cdr3_aa: CSVEDPTEGGTEAFF
v_call: TRBV29-1

cdr3_aa: CASSEGLAGDGNEQFF
v_call: TRBV2

cdr3_aa: CAISARTGTNEQFF
v_call: TRBV10-3

cdr3_aa: CASIRAFSYEQYF
v_call: TRBV28

cdr3_aa: CASSIVWPSVGTDTQYF
v_call: TRBV19

cdr3_aa: CASSTQGAAYGYTF
v_call: TRBV4-1

cdr3_aa: CAWSRLAGNGYTF
v_call: TRBV30

cdr3_aa: CAWIQGTEAFF
v_call: TRBV30

cdr3_aa: CASSPGDLSTDTQYF
v_call: TRBV9

cdr3_aa: CSVGNSGGNNEQFF
v_call: TRBV29-1

cdr3_aa: CASSYSPNEQFF
v_call: TRBV6-5

cdr3_aa: CASSQEPGQVGSNEQFF
v_call: TRBV4-2

cdr3_aa: CAWEDGGYSDTEAFF
v_call: TRBV30

cdr3_aa: CASSWTGNTEAFF
v_call: TRBV28

cdr3_aa: CATSRVGPHNEQFF
v_call: TRBV15

cdr3_aa: CASRSAGDTEAFF
v_call: TRBV12-2

cdr3_aa: CASSQGQQGNYGYTF
v_call: TRBV4-3

cdr3_aa: CASWEGLASTGELFF
v_call: TRBV7-8

cdr3_aa: CASSIDPTGRNTEAFF
v_call: TRBV18

cdr3_aa: CASSSAQPQHF
v_call: TRBV25-1

cdr3_aa: CATSRFPLELNYGYTF
v_call: TRBV15

cdr3_aa: CASSRGGSYNSPLHF
v_call: TRBV10-2

cdr3_aa: CASSSGGNTIYF
v_call: TRBV6-5

cdr3_aa: CASSYPKTGYDNTIYF
v_call: TRBV6-6

cdr3_aa: CASSFQTRGEQFF
v_call: TRBV27

cdr3_aa: CASMERDTYNEQFF
v_call: TRBV19

cdr3_aa: CASYQGRNEAFF
v_call: TRBV19

cdr3_aa: CATRPEVYSNQPQHF
v_call: TRBV15

cdr3_aa: CAWSVWQNTEAFF
v_call: TRBV30

cdr3_aa: CAWSVSSNEQFF
v_call: TRBV30

cdr3_aa: CASSPTSGRYNEQFF
v_call: TRBV7-3

cdr3_aa: CASSMFIRGNTEAFF
v_call: TRBV19

cdr3_aa: CASAVGTEAFF
v_call: TRBV6-5